The 5 T cell receptor beta chains listed next were all sequenced from one sample in a study of T cells after yellow fever vaccination (dated by TCRdb to the late 2010s). The library was generated by 5' RACE. TCRdb names Illumina HiSeq 2500 as the instrument used. TCRdb itself trimmed the public reads at Q25 with fastp, ran MiXCR and retained productive beta chains. A single entry per CDR3 protein holds the most common genes and DNA from its merged rows. The sample contains 200,000 to 300,000 distinct CDR3 sequences, 13% of them found a single time. Of the sample, about 0.51% is held by the ten largest clones. In light of the paper, this sample's treatment or condition label describes: live attenuated yellow fever vaccine strain. The sequencing here drew on CD4+ T cells sorted from PBMCs, taken 45 days after the yellow fever booster vaccination. Source of these receptors: a man aged 25 to 40 who received the YFV17D yellow fever vaccine.

The CDR3 DNA follows: TGTGCCATCACGGGGGGCCGGAACACAGATACGCAGTATTTT. This translates into CAITGGRNTDTQYF. The chain joins TRBV10-3 to TRBJ2-3, with D maybe TRBD2 (7 bases). V dropped 7 bases and J dropped 2 bases, with 13 bases sitting between them. This CDR3 spans 14 amino acids. Germline CDR1 ENHRY, CDR2 SYGVKD.

The DNA of the CDR3 is TGTGCCACCAGTGATTTGGGGACTACCACAGATACGCAGTATTTT. Its translation: CATSDLGTTTDTQYF. The chain combines TRBV24-1 with TRBJ2-3; 7 positions match TRBD2. Germline loops: CDR1 KGHDR, CDR2 SFDVKD. V was pared by 0 bases and J by 2 bases, with 1 base of the junction left unmatched. CDR3 length: 15 amino acids.

The J gene is TRBJ2-7, the V gene TRBV29-1; D is perhaps TRBD1 (6 bases). The CDR3 extends over 13 amino acids. The V gene lost 4 bases and the J gene lost 1 base, with 11 bases spanning the gap. The germline gives CDR1 SQVTM, CDR2 ANQGSEA. The CDR3 nucleotides are TGCAGCGTTGGGGGCAGGGGTTCCTACGAGCAGTACTTC. Translating gives CSVGGRGSYEQYF.

This clonotype was counted between two and nine times. The genes are TRBV27 and TRBJ2-5; tentatively, D is TRBD2 (5 bases). V dropped 3 bases and J dropped 4 bases, with 12 bases sitting between them. The CDR3 has 14 residues. Germline V gene data show CDR1 as MNHEY and CDR2 as SMNVEV (reference sequence). This CDR3 is CASSFSYEGETQYF. The CDR3 bases are TGTGCCAGCAGTTTCTCCTATGAGGGAGAGACCCAGTACTTC.

This clonotype was detected a few times. V gene TRBV27 combines with J gene TRBJ2-1, with D possibly matching TRBD1 (6 bases). V lost 2 bases and J 0 bases, leaving 11 bases between the germline ends. The CDR3 is made up of 16 amino acids. Germline V lookup: CDR1 MNHEY, CDR2 SMNVEV (reference sequence). CDR3 residues: CASSLTAGASYNEQFF. CDR3 in DNA: TGTGCCAGCAGTTTAACGGCAGGGGCCTCCTACAATGAGCAGTTCTTC.